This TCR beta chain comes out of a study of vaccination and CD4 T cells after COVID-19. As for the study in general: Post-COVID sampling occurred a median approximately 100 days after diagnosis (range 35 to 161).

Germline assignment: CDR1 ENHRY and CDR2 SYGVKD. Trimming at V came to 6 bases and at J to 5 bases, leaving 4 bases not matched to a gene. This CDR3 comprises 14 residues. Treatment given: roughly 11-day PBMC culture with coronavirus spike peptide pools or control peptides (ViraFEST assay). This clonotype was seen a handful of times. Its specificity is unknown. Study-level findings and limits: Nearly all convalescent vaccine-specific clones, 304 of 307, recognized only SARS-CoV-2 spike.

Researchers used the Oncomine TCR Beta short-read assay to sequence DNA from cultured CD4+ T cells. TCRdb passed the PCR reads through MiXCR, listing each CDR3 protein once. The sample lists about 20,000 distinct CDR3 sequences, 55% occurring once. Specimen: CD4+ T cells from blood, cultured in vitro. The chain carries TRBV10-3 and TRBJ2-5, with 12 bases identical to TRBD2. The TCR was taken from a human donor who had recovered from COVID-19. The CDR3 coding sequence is TGTGCCATCAGCGTTCTAGCGGGAGGGGAGACCCAGTACTTC. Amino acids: CAISVLAGGETQYF.